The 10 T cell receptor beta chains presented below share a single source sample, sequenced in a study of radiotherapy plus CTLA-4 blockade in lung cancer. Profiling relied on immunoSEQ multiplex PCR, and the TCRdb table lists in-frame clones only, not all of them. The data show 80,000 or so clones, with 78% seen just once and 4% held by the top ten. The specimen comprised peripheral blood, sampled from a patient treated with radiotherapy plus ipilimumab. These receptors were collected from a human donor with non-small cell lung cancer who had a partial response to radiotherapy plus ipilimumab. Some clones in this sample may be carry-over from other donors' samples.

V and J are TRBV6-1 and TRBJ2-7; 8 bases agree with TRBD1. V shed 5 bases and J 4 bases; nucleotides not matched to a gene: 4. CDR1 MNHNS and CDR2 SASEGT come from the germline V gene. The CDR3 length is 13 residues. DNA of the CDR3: TGTGCCAGCAGTCTACAGGGGGATTACGAGCAGTACTTC. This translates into CASSLQGDYEQYF.

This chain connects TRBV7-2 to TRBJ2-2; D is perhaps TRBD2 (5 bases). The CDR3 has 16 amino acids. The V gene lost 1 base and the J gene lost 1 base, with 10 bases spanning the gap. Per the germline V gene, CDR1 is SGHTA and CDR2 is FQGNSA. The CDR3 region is CASSLGYSVNTGELFF. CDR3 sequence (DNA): TGTGCCAGCAGCTTAGGGTATAGCGTGAACACCGGGGAGCTGTTTTTT.

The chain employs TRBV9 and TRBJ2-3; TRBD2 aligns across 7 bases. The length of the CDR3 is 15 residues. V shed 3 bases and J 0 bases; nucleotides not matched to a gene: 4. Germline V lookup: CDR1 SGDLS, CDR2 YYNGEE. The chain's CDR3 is CASSAMTSSTDTQYF. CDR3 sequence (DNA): TGTGCCAGCAGCGCCATGACTAGCAGCACAGATACGCAGTATTTT.

CDR3 amino acids: CSARTTYEQYF. DNA for the CDR3: TGCAGTGCGCGGACAACGTACGAGCAGTACTTC. The chain combines TRBV20-1 with TRBJ2-7; D is possibly TRBD1 (5 bases). Trimming left V 6 bases short and J 4 bases short, with 10 bases between. CDR3 length: 11 amino acids. Germline-derived CDR1 and CDR2 are DFQATT and SNEGSKA (reference sequence).

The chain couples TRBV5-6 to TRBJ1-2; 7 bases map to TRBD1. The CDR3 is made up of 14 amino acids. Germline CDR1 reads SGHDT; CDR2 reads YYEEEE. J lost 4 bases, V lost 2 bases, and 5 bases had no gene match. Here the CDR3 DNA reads TGTGCCAGCAGCTTCAGGGGGTATGTCTATGGCTACACCTTC. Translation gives CASSFRGYVYGYTF.

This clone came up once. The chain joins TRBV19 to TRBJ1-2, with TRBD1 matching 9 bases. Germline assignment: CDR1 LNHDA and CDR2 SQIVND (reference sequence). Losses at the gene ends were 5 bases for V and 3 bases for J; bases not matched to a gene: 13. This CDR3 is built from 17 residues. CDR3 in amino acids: CASSPQTGGGADYGYTF. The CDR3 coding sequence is TGTGCCAGTAGTCCCCAGACAGGGGGAGGCGCTGACTATGGCTACACCTTC.

The CDR3 nucleotides read TGTGCCAGCAGTTTAGGCACTAGCGGGGCCTACGAGCAGTACTTC. This gives the protein CASSLGTSGAYEQYF. This chain uses TRBV28 with TRBJ2-7; 10 bases line up with TRBD2. The CDR3 runs 15 residues. V trimming: 2 bases; J trimming: 2 bases; junction bases outside the gene matches: 3. Per the germline V gene, CDR1 is MDHEN and CDR2 is SYDVKM.

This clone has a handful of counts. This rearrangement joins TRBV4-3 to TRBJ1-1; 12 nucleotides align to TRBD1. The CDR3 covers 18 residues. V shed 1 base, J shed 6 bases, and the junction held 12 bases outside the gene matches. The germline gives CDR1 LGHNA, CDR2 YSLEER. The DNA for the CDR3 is TGCGCCAGCAGCCAAGTTGGGGGGACAGGGGGCCCCATTGCTGAAGCTTTCTTT. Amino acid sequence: CASSQVGGTGGPIAEAFF.

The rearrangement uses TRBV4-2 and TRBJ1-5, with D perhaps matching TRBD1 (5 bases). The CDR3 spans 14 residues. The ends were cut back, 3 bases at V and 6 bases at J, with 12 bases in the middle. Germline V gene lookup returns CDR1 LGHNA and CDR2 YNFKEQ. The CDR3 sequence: CASSQGTASQPQHF. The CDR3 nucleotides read TGTGCCAGCAGCCAGGGGACTGCAAGTCAGCCCCAGCATTTT.

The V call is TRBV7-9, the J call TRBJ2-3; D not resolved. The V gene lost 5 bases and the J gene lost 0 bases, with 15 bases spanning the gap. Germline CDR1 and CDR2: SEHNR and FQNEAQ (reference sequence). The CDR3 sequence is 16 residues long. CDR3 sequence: CASSPSRATSTDTQYF. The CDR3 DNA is TGTGCCAGCAGCCCGTCGAGAGCCACTAGCACAGATACGCAGTATTTT.